This T cell receptor (beta chain) was obtained from a study of shared clonotypes between healthy human individuals. Overall study findings and caveats: Generation probability values for non-shared clonotypes were lower than those for clonotypes shared by all four donors. Generally, naive subsets (rather than memory subsets) showed larger estimated richness. Among donors, sharing of clonotypes was expected to be affected by sequencing depth.

Original processing notes: Filtering of immunoSEQ junctional sequences could not match full-length read filtering. The data were produced by immunoSEQ multiplex PCR, yet TCRdb's version contains in-frame clones alone and is incomplete. That table supplies the V and J calls and clone size; D and trimming were determined from the DNA. The sample lists fewer than 3 million clones; approximately 90% were seen once. J lost 6 bases, V lost 4 bases, and 12 bases had no gene match. The CDR3 consists of 16 residues. Germline V gives CDR1 SGDLS, CDR2 YYNGEE. This clone has only one observation. Its matching antigen is unknown.

The source material was naive CD4+ T cells from PBMCs. This sample's subset: CD45RA+ positively selected. This clonotype was sampled from a man younger than 35 in good health. Some clones in this sample may be carry-over from other donors' samples. J is TRBJ2-1 and V is TRBV9, with TRBD2 matching 8 bases. This CDR3 is CASSSPGLAGGNEQFF. Here the CDR3 DNA reads TGTGCCAGCAGCAGCCCGGGGCTAGCGGGCGGCAATGAGCAGTTCTTC.